This entry lists 18 T cell receptor beta chains sequenced from one sample in a study of cytomegalovirus exposure and HLA in healthy donors. 60 Vbeta and 13 Jbeta primers were used in PCR. TCRdb keeps only in-frame clones here, not all; method: immunoSEQ multiplex PCR. The profile covers about 140,000 clones, with 70% to 80% appearing a single time and 6.5% taken by the ten largest. Sequencing used PBMCs. These receptors were taken from a man aged 40-55 years in good health and CMV-seropositive.

The chain is built from TRBV10-3 and TRBJ2-1, with D perhaps TRBD1 (5 bases). There are 12 residues in the CDR3. V was clipped by 5 bases and J by 7 bases, with 9 bases between them. CDR1 is ENHRY and CDR2 is SYGVKD in the germline V gene. The CDR3 sequence: CAISLPGNEQFF. CDR3 bases: TGTGCCATCAGTTTGCCAGGGAATGAGCAGTTCTTC.

CDR3 sequence: CAWRNPGLSKDTEAFF. In DNA form, the CDR3 reads TGTGCCTGGAGAAATCCAGGGTTGAGTAAGGACACTGAAGCTTTCTTT. The J gene is TRBJ1-1, the V gene TRBV30; the D gene is possibly TRBD1 (5 bases). This CDR3 spans 16 amino acids. V was clipped by 3 bases and J by 3 bases, with 20 bases between them. Germline lookup yields CDR1 GTSNPN and CDR2 SVGIG (reference sequence).

This chain joins TRBV5-1 and TRBJ2-7, with 9 bases fitting TRBD2. V trimming: 6 bases; J trimming: 4 bases; junction bases outside the gene matches: 17. This CDR3 contains 17 residues. The germline CDR1 and CDR2 sequences are SGHRS and YFSETQ. CDR3 bases: TGCGCCAGCAACTCTCTGGGACGGCGGGAGGGCCGGTACGAGCAGTACTTC. It specifies CASNSLGRREGRYEQYF.

This clone was observed a handful of times. The V call is TRBV7-2, the J call TRBJ2-7, with TRBD2 identical over 10 bases. Germline CDR1 and CDR2: SGHTA and FQGNSA. J lost 4 bases, V lost 5 bases, and 5 bases had no gene match. The CDR3 has 14 amino acids. CDR3 sequence: CASSRAGGRYEQYF. DNA for the CDR3: TGTGCCAGCAGCCGAGCGGGAGGGAGATACGAGCAGTACTTC.

This clone has more than one count but fewer than ten. For the CDR3, the DNA is TGCAGCGTCGCTGAAAGAGGACAGTTGAACACTGAAGCTTTCTTT. Protein sequence: CSVAERGQLNTEAFF. This rearrangement joins TRBV29-1 to TRBJ1-1; D may be TRBD1 (6 bases). The CDR3 has 15 amino acids. CDR1 and CDR2 from the germline V gene are SQVTM and ANQGSEA. Trimming removed 6 bases from V and 0 bases from J, with 17 bases in between.

This clone was seen more than once but under ten times. This chain links TRBV29-1 with TRBJ2-3; TRBD2 aligns across 8 bases. The CDR3 has 16 amino acids. The trim removed 0 bases at V and 2 bases at J, leaving 7 bases unmatched. The germline V gene encodes CDR1 SQVTM and CDR2 ANQGSEA. Here the CDR3 reads CSVEEVTSGTTDTQYF. CDR3 nucleotide sequence: TGCAGCGTTGAAGAAGTCACTAGCGGTACCACAGATACGCAGTATTTT.

V and J are TRBV2 and TRBJ1-4, with 9 bases matching TRBD1. Germline CDR1 SNHLY, CDR2 FYNNEI. V shed 4 bases, J shed 4 bases, and the junction held 7 bases outside the gene matches. The CDR3 is made up of 16 amino acids. The CDR3 sequence is CASSGQGGRGNEKLFF. The DNA for the CDR3 is TGTGCCAGCAGTGGACAGGGGGGGCGGGGTAATGAAAAACTGTTTTTT. Drawing the rest from reference TRBV2 and TRBJ1-4, the complete variable domain is EPEVTQTPSHQVTQMGQEVILRCVPISNHLYFYWYRQILGQKVEFLVSFYNNEISEKSEIFDDQFSVERPDGSNFTLKIRSTKLEDSAMYFCASSGQGGRGNEKLFFGSGTQLSVL.

The rearrangement links TRBV5-1 to TRBJ2-7, with 10 nucleotides matching TRBD2. Germline loops: CDR1 SGHRS, CDR2 YFSETQ. The V and J ends lost 0 bases and 6 bases, in that order; junction bases with no gene match: 12. There are 17 residues in the CDR3. The chain's CDR3 is CASSLEGLAGVLGEQYF. The CDR3 nucleotides are TGCGCCAGCAGCTTGGAAGGCCTAGCGGGAGTACTTGGCGAGCAGTACTTC.

The CDR3 loop reads CASSTQGVQETQYF. The CDR3 coding sequence is TGTGCCAGTAGTACACAGGGGGTCCAAGAGACCCAGTACTTC. The rearrangement uses TRBV19 and TRBJ2-5; TRBD1 agrees at 8 bases. The CDR3 spans 14 residues. The germline gives CDR1 LNHDA, CDR2 SQIVND (reference sequence). V shed 4 bases and J 1 base; nucleotides not matched to a gene: 2.

The chain has TRBV29-1 and TRBJ1-6; D may be TRBD1 (5 bases). CDR3 length: 14 residues. Deletions cut 2 bases from V and 6 bases from J, with 11 bases between. Germline-derived CDR1 and CDR2 are SQVTM and ANQGSEA. The CDR3 reads CSVELGGSNSPLHF. DNA of the CDR3: TGCAGCGTTGAACTCGGGGGGTCTAATTCACCCCTCCACTTT.

The chain combines TRBV13 with TRBJ1-1; D is unresolved. This CDR3 is 11 amino acids long. The V end lost 3 bases, the J end lost 6 bases, and 5 bases lay between the germline ends. Looked up from germline, CDR1 is PRHDT and CDR2 is FYEKMQ (reference sequence). This CDR3 is CASSLEAEAFF. CDR3 in DNA: TGTGCCAGCAGCTTGGAGGCTGAAGCTTTCTTT.

Here the CDR3 DNA reads TGTGCCAGCAGCTTAGACGGCGGCTCGGAGACCCAGTACTTC. It translates to CASSLDGGSETQYF. The chain has TRBV11-3 and TRBJ2-5; D is unclear. The length of the CDR3 is 14 residues. V shed 0 bases and J shed 5 bases, with 10 bases lying between them. From germline, CDR1 is SGHNT and CDR2 YENEEA.

V usage is TRBV5-1 and J usage is TRBJ2-5; 11 positions match TRBD1. The J call may be mistaken, given a closer DNA end match to TRBJ2-7. The CDR3 loop spans 15 amino acids. Germline V lookup: CDR1 SGHRS, CDR2 YFSETQ. The CDR3 loop reads CASSVGQGAFNEQYF. CDR3 bases: TGCGCCAGCAGCGTAGGACAGGGGGCTTTCAACGAGCAGTACTTC.

In this sample, this clone turned up a few times. The chain carries TRBV5-1 and TRBJ2-1; TRBD2 matches 8 bases. CDR3 length: 14 residues. Germline V gene data show CDR1 as SGHRS and CDR2 as YFSETQ. Trimming cost V 4 bases and J 0 bases; bases outside gene matches: 0. As DNA, the CDR3 is TGCGCCAGCAGCACTAGCGGCTCCTACAATGAGCAGTTCTTC. Amino acids: CASSTSGSYNEQFF.

This clone was seen only a few times. The gene calls are TRBV4-2 and TRBJ2-7, with 7 bases matching TRBD1. There are 12 residues in the CDR3. V gave up 8 bases and J gave up 2 bases; unmatched junction bases: 3. The germline CDR1 and CDR2 sequences are LGHNA and YNFKEQ. The CDR3 region is CASADRAYEQYF. CDR3 sequence (DNA): TGTGCCAGCGCCGACAGGGCCTACGAGCAGTACTTC.

This rearrangement joins TRBV4-1 to TRBJ1-3, with 9 bases identical to TRBD1. V was clipped by 0 bases and J by 3 bases; unmatched bases: 6. This CDR3 spans 17 amino acids. The germline gives CDR1 MGHRA, CDR2 YSYEKL. Here the CDR3 reads CASSQDRTGVLGNTIYF. Here the CDR3 DNA reads TGCGCCAGCAGCCAAGACAGGACAGGGGTTCTTGGAAACACCATATATTTT.

This clone was counted between two and nine times. V gene TRBV30 combines with J gene TRBJ2-2, with TRBD2 identical over 7 bases. Germline trimming cut 5 bases from V and 7 bases from J; bases unmatched to any gene: 4. The CDR3 is 12 amino acids. From germline, CDR1 is GTSNPN and CDR2 SVGIG (reference sequence). CDR3 protein: CAWGRAVGELFF. In nucleotides, the CDR3 is TGTGCCTGGGGGAGGGCCGTCGGGGAGCTGTTTTTT.

The chain is built from TRBV15 and TRBJ2-7, with 12 bases aligning to TRBD2. This CDR3 is built from 16 residues. The V gene's germline CDR1 is LNHNV and CDR2 YYDKDF (reference sequence). The trim removed 0 bases at V and 5 bases at J, leaving 5 bases unmatched. This CDR3 reads CATSRDRLAGADEQYF. In nucleotides, the CDR3 is TGTGCCACCAGCAGAGATCGACTAGCGGGAGCTGACGAGCAGTACTTC.